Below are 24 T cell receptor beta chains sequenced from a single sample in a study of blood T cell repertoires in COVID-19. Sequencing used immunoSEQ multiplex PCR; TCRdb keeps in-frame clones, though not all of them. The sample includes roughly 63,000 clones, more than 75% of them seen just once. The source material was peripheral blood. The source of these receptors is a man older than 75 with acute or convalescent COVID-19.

DNA of the CDR3: TGCGCCAGCAGCCCCTCGACAGGGTCCGGCAACTATGGCTACACCTTC. This translates into CASSPSTGSGNYGYTF. The chain uses TRBV5-1 and TRBJ1-2; 7 bases agree with TRBD1. The CDR3 sequence is 16 residues long. Germline CDR1 reads SGHRS; CDR2 reads YFSETQ. V dropped 4 bases and J dropped 2; count of bases not matched to a gene: 11.

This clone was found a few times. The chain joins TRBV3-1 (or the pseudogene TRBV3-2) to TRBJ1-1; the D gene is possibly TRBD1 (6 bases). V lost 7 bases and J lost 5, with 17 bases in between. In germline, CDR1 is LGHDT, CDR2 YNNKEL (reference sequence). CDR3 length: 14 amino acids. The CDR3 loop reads CASTPGGGRTEAFF. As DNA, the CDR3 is TGTGCCAGCACCCCGGGCGGGGGGCGAACTGAAGCTTTCTTT.

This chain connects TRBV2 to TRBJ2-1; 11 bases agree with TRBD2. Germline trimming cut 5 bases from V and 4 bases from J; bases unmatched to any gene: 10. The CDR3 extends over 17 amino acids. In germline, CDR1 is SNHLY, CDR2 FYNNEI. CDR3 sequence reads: CASSLTPSGRLYNEQFF. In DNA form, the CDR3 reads TGTGCCAGCAGTCTAACCCCTAGCGGGAGGTTATACAATGAGCAGTTCTTC. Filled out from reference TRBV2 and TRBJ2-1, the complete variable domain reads EPEVTQTPSHQVTQMGQEVILRCVPISNHLYFYWYRQILGQKVEFLVSFYNNEISEKSEIFDDQFSVERPDGSNFTLKIRSTKLEDSAMYFCASSLTPSGRLYNEQFFGPGTRLTVL.

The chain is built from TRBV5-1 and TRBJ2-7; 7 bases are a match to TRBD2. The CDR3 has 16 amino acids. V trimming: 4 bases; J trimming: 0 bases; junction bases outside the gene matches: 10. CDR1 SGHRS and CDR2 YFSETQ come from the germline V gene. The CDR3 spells CASSRNPGGSSYEQYF. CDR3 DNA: TGCGCCAGCAGCCGCAACCCTGGCGGGAGCTCCTACGAGCAGTACTTC.

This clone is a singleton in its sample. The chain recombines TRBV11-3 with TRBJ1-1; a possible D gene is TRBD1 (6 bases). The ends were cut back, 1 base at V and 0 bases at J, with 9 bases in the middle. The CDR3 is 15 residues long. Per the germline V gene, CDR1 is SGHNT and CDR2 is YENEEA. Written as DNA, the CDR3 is TGTGCCAGCAGCTTAGGGACAGCCGTGAACACTGAAGCTTTCTTT. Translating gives CASSLGTAVNTEAFF.

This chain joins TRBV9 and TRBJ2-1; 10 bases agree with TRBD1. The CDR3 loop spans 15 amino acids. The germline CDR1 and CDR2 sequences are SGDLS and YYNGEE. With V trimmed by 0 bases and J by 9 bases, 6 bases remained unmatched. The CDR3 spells CASSVDGTGVGEQFF. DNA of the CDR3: TGTGCCAGCAGCGTAGATGGGACAGGGGTAGGTGAGCAGTTCTTC.

The CDR3 reads CASEPRGRGNTEAFF. The CDR3 bases are TGTGCCAGTGAACCAAGGGGGCGGGGGAACACTGAAGCTTTCTTT. This chain uses TRBV19 with TRBJ1-1; 7 nucleotides match TRBD1. Germline lookup yields CDR1 LNHDA and CDR2 SQIVND (reference sequence). The V and J ends lost 8 bases and 1 base, in that order; junction bases with no gene match: 10. The CDR3 loop spans 15 amino acids.

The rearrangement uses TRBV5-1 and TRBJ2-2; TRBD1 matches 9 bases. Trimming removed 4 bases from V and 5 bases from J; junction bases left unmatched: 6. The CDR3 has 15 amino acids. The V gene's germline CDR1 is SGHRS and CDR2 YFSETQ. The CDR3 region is CASSPWTGATGELFF. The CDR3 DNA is TGCGCCAGCAGCCCTTGGACAGGGGCGACCGGGGAGCTGTTTTTT.

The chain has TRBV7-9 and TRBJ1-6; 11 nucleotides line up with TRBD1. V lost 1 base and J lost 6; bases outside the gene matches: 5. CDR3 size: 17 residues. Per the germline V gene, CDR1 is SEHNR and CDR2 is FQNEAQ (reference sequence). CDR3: CASSLDSGTGGNSPLHF. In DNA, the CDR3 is TGTGCCAGCAGCTTAGATTCTGGGACAGGGGGTAATTCACCCCTCCACTTT. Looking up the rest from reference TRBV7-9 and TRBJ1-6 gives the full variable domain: DTGVSQNPRHKITKRGQNVTFRCDPISEHNRLYWYRQTLGQGPEFLTYFQNEAQLEKSRLLSDRFSAERPKGSFSTLEIQRTEQGDSAMYLCASSLDSGTGGNSPLHFGNGTRLTVT.

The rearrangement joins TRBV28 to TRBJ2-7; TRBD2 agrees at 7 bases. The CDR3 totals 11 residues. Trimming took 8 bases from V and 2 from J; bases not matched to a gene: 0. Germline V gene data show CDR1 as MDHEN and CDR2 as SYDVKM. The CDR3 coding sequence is TGTGCCAGCGGGGGGGCCTACGAGCAGTACTTC. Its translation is CASGGAYEQYF.

The CDR3 loop is CASSLNPETEAFF. The CDR3, as DNA: TGTGCCAGCAGCTTAAACCCGGAGACTGAAGCTTTCTTT. This sequence joins TRBV7-3 and TRBJ1-1, with D hard to call. V lost 1 base and J 5 bases, leaving 8 bases between the germline ends. The length of the CDR3 is 13 residues. Germline CDR1 and CDR2: SGHTA and FQGTGA.

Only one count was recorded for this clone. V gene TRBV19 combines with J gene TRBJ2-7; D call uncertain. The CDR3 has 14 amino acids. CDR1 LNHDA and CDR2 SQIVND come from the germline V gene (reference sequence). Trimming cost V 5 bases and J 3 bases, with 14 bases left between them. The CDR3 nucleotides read TGTGCCAGTAGTCACTCCTATCGACTCTACGAGCAGTACTTC. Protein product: CASSHSYRLYEQYF.

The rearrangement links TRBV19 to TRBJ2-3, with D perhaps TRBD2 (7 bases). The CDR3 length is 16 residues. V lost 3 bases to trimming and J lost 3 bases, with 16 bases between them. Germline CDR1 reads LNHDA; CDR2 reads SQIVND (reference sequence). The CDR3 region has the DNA TGTGCCAGTAGTATGATAGGGGGAGGGCGGACAGATACGCAGTATTTT. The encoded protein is CASSMIGGGRTDTQYF.

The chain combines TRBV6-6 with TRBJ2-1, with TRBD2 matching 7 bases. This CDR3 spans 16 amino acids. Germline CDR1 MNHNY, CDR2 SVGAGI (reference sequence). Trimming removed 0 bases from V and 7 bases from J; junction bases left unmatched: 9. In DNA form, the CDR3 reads TGTGCCAGCAGTTACTCGGGGAGGGCTGTTGGAAATGAGCAGTTCTTC. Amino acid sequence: CASSYSGRAVGNEQFF.

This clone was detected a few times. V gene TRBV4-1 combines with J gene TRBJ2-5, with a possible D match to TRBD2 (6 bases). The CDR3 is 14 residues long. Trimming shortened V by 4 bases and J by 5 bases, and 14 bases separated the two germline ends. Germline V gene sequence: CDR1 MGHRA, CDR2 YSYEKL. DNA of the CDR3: TGCGCCAGCAGCCCGGGCCGGGCGGGGGAGACCCAGTACTTC. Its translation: CASSPGRAGETQYF.

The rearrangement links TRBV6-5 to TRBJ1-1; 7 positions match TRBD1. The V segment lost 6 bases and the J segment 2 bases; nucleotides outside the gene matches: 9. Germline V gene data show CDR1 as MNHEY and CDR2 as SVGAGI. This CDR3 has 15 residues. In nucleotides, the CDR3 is TGTGCCAGCAGATCAGCTCAGGGGGGAAACACTGAAGCTTTCTTT. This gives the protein CASRSAQGGNTEAFF.

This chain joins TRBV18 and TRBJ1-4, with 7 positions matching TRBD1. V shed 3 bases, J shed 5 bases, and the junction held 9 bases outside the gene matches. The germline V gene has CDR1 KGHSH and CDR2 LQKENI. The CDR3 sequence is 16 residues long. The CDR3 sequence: CASSPLSGTDNEKLFF. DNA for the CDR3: TGTGCCAGCTCACCCTTGTCCGGGACAGACAATGAAAAACTGTTTTTT.

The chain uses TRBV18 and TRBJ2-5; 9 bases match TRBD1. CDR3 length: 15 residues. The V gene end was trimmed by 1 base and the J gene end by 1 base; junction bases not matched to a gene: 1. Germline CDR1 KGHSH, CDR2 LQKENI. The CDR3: CASSPQTGGQETQYF. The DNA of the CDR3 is TGTGCCAGCTCACCACAGACAGGGGGCCAAGAGACCCAGTACTTC.

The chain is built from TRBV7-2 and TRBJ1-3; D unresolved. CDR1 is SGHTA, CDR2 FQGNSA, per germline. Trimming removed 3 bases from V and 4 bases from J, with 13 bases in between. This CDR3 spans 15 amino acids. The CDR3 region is CASSFSPGKGNTIYF. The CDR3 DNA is TGTGCCAGCAGCTTTTCCCCGGGGAAAGGAAACACCATATATTTT.

The chain's CDR3 is CASSNRQGSYSYEQYF. CDR3 nucleotide sequence: TGCGCCAGCAGTAACCGACAGGGGTCTTACTCCTACGAGCAGTACTTC. The V call is TRBV10-2, the J call TRBJ2-7, with TRBD1 matching over 8 bases. V shed 5 bases, J shed 0 bases, and the junction held 9 bases outside the gene matches. The germline CDR1 and CDR2 sequences are WSHSY and SAAADI. The CDR3 contains 16 residues.

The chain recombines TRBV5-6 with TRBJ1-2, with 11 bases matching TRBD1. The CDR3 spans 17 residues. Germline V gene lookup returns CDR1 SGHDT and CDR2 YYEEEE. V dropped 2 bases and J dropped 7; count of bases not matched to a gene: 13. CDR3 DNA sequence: TGTGCCAGCAGCTTCGGACAGGGGGCGGGAGCGATTCGTGGCTACACCTTC. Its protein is CASSFGQGAGAIRGYTF.

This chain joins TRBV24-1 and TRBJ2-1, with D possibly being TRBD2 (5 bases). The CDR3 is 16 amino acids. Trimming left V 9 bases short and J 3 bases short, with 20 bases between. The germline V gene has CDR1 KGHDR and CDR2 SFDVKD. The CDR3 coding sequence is TGTGCCACCTCAGGCAGAGGGAGAAGCCTCTACAATGAGCAGTTCTTC. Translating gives CATSGRGRSLYNEQFF.

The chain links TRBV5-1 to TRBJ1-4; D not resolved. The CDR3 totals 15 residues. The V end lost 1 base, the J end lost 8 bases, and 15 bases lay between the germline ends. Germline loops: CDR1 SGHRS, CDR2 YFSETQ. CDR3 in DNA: TGCGCCAGCAGCTTGATTTCCGGTACCAACGAAAAACTGTTTTTT. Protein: CASSLISGTNEKLFF.

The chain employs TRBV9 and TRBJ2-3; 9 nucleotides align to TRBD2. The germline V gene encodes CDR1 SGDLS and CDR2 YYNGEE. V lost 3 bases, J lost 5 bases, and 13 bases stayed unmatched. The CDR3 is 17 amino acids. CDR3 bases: TGTGCCAGCAGCGGGGGGGGCGTAGCGGGAGTGGTAGATACGCAGTATTTT. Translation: CASSGGGVAGVVDTQYF.